The 6 T cell receptor beta chains given below trace back to one sample, sequenced in a study of blood T cell repertoires in COVID-19. Measured with immunoSEQ multiplex PCR; TCRdb has only the in-frame clones, and not every one. The sample holds about 26,000 clones, 75% to 90% seen once. The source material was peripheral blood. Source of these receptors: a human donor in a cohort sampled during active COVID-19.

The gene calls are TRBV27 and TRBJ1-4; possible D gene TRBD1, 6 bases. Germline loops: CDR1 MNHEY, CDR2 SMNVEV (reference sequence). This CDR3 contains 14 residues. The ends were cut back, 3 bases at V and 4 bases at J, with 9 bases in the middle. CDR3: CASSFQGSNEKLFF. In DNA form, the CDR3 reads TGTGCCAGCAGTTTCCAGGGGAGTAATGAAAAACTGTTTTTT.

The CDR3 reads CASLATNSYNEQFF. The CDR3 region has the DNA TGTGCCAGCCTGGCAACAAACTCCTACAATGAGCAGTTCTTC. The rearrangement joins TRBV18 to TRBJ2-1; no clear D. The germline V gene encodes CDR1 KGHSH and CDR2 LQKENI. Trimming stripped 8 bases from V and 0 bases from J, with 11 bases between. The CDR3 is made up of 14 amino acids.

The J gene is TRBJ2-1, the V gene TRBV9; 9 positions match TRBD1. Looked up from germline, CDR1 is SGDLS and CDR2 is YYNGEE. The CDR3 is 17 amino acids. The junction had 10 bases not matched to a gene; V was cut back by 0 bases and J by 6 bases. DNA of the CDR3: TGTGCCAGCAGCGTAGCTCGGGACAGGGTCCTTCCCAATGAGCAGTTCTTC. It codes for CASSVARDRVLPNEQFF.

CDR3: CASSKTGTGAWNEQFF. CDR3 sequence (DNA): TGTGCCAGCAGCAAGACCGGGACAGGGGCATGGAATGAGCAGTTCTTC. V gene TRBV7-8 combines with J gene TRBJ2-1; 10 positions agree with TRBD1. Germline values: CDR1 SGHVS, CDR2 FQNEAQ. Germline trimming cut 5 bases from V and 7 bases from J; bases unmatched to any gene: 11. CDR3 length: 16 amino acids.

The CDR3 is CASSIQGIDTEAFF. The CDR3 nucleotides are TGTGCCAGTAGTATACAGGGGATCGACACTGAAGCTTTCTTT. The genes are TRBV19 and TRBJ1-1; D is perhaps TRBD1 (6 bases). The CDR3 consists of 14 residues. The germline V and J ends were trimmed by 2 bases and 3 bases, with 10 bases remaining between them. Germline CDR1 is LNHDA and CDR2 is SQIVND (reference sequence).

The chain combines TRBV3-1 (or the pseudogene TRBV3-2) with TRBJ2-7, with a possible D match to TRBD1 (5 bases). The CDR3 is 13 amino acids. Germline CDR1 LGHDT, CDR2 YNNKEL (reference sequence). Trimming removed 4 bases from V and 6 bases from J, with 13 bases in between. This CDR3 is CASSLSLRGEQYF. Here the CDR3 DNA reads TGTGCCAGCAGCCTGTCTCTAAGGGGCGAGCAGTACTTC.